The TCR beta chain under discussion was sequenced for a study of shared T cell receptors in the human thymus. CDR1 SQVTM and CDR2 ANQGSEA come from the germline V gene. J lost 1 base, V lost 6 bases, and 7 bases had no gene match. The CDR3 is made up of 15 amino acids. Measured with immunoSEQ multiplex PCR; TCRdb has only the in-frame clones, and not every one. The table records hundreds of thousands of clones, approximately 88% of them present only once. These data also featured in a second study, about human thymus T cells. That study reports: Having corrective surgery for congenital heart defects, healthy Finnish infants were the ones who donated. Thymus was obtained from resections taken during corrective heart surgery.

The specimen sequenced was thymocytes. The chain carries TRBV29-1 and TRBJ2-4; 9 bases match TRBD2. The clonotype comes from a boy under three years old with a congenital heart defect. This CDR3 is CSVTRGRGAKNIQYF. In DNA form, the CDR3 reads TGCAGCGTGACCCGCGGGAGGGGTGCCAAAAACATTCAGTACTTC. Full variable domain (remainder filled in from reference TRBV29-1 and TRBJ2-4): SAVISQKPSRDICQRGTSLTIQCQVDSQVTMMFWYRQQPGQSLTLIATANQGSEATYESGFVIDKFPISRPNLTFSTLTVSNMSPEDSSIYLCSVTRGRGAKNIQYFGAGTRLSVL.